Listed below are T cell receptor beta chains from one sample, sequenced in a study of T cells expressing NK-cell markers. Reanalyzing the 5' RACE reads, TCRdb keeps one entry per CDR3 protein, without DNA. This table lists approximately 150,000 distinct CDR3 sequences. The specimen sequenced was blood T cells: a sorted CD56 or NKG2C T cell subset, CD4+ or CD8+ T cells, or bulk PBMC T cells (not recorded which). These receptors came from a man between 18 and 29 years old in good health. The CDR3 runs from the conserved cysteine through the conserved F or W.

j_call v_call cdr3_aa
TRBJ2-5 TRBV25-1 CASSIIETQYF
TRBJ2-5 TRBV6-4 CASSTGPPPETQYF
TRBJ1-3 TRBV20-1 CSARDLDRGGGNTIYF
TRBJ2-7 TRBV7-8 CASSSPGPSEQYF
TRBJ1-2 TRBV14 CASSQDMYGYTF
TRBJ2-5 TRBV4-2 CASSQISDSTYQETQYF
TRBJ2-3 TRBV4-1 CASSSNGLADSTDTQYF
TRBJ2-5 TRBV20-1 CSARDLGLATETQYF
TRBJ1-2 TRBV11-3 CASSPRTGVNFFYGYTF
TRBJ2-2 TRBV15 CATSSGQANTGELFF
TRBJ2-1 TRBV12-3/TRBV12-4 CASSPLYRVGSYNEQFF
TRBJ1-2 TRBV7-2 CASSLVVYGYTF
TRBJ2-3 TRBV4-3 CASSQGRDSSDTQYF
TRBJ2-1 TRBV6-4 CASSDSPGTGAPEQFF
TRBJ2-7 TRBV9 CASSPTLGPYEQYF
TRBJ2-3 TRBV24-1 CATSIADTQYF
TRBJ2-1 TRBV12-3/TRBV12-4 CASSRSRQEQFF
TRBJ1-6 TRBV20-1 CSARDAFRESPLHF
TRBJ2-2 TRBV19 CASSKGHYTGELFF
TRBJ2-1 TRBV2 CASSPTGDEQFF
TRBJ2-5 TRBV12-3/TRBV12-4 CASSNSTSGSVQETQYF
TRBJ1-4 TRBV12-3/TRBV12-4 CASSFLTGGAETNEKLFF
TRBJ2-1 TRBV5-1 CASSLAAGGPEEQFF
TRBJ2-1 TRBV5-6 CASSLSQGLIHTNEQFF